The present entry profiles one TCR beta chain with its context. Profiling relied on immunoSEQ multiplex PCR, and the TCRdb table lists in-frame clones only, not all of them. This sample yields 190,000 or so clones, of which approximately 87% are seen a single time; approximately 0.93% belongs to the top ten. CDR1 and CDR2 (germline): SGHTA, FQGNSA. Trimming took 2 bases from V and 0 from J, leaving 10 bases between them. CDR3 length: 15 amino acids. This sample stems from a study of blood T cell repertoires in COVID-19. This chain links TRBV7-2 with TRBJ1-1, with a possible D match to TRBD1 (6 bases). The source is a woman in her late teens or twenties who had recovered from COVID-19. The specimen was peripheral blood. The CDR3 spells CASSLITGMNTEAFF. CDR3 sequence (DNA): TGTGCCAGCAGCTTAATCACAGGGATGAACACTGAAGCTTTCTTT. Based on the CDR3 plus reference TRBV7-2 and TRBJ1-1, the full variable domain is GAGVSQSPSNKVTEKGKDVELRCDPISGHTALYWYRQSLGQGLEFLIYFQGNSAPDKSGLPSDRFSAERTGGSVSTLTIQRTQQEDSAVYLCASSLITGMNTEAFFGQGTRLTVV.